This TCR beta chain was sequenced for a study of blood T cell repertoires in COVID-19. Authors' processing steps: Estimation of nucleated cell counts was performed using reference gene primer amplification. Sequenced by immunoSEQ multiplex PCR; TCRdb stores in-frame clones only, minus some. Clone size and the V and J calls come from that table; the DNA yielded D and trimming. The sample yields about 81,000 clones, over 70% seen once. This clone was seen more than once but under ten times. This receptor was obtained from a woman aged 50 to 60 with acute or convalescent COVID-19. The material sequenced was peripheral blood.

In nucleotides, the CDR3 is TGCGCCAGCAGCTTGCCCAGGGTCAACGAGCAGTACTTC. It is translated as CASSLPRVNEQYF. This chain joins TRBV5-1 and TRBJ2-7; D perhaps matches TRBD1 (5 bases). The germline V and J ends were trimmed by 1 base and 5 bases, with 10 bases remaining between them. The V gene's germline CDR1 is SGHRS and CDR2 YFSETQ. This CDR3 is 13 amino acids long.